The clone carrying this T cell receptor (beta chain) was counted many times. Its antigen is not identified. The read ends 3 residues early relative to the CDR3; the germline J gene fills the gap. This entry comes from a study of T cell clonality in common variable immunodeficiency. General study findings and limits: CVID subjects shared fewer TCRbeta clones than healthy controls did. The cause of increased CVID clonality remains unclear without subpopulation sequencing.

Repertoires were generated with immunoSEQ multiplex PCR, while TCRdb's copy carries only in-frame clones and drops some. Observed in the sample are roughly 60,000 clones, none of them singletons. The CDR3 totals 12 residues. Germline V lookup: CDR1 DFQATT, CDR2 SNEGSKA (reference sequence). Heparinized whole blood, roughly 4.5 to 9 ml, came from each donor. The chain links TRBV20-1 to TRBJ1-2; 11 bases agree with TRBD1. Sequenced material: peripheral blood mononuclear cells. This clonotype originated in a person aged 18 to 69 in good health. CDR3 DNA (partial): TGCAGTGCCGGACAGGGGGCGAGCGGC. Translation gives CSAGQGASG. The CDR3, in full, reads CSAGQGASGYTF.